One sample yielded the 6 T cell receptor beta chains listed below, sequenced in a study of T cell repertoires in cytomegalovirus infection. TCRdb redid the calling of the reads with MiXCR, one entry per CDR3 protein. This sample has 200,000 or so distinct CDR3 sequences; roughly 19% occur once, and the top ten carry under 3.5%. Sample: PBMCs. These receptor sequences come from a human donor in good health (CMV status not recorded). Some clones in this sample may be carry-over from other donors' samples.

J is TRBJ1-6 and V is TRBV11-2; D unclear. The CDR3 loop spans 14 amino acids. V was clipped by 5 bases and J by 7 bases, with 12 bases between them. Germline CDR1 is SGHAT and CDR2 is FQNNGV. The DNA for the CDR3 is TGTGCCAGCAGCCCTAGGGAGTGGAATTCACCCCTCCACTTT. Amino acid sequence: CASSPREWNSPLHF. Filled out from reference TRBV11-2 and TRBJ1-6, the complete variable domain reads EAGVAQSPRYKIIEKRQSVAFWCNPISGHATLYWYQQILGQGPKLLIQFQNNGVVDDSQLPKDRFSAERLKGVDSTLKIQPAKLEDSAVYLCASSPREWNSPLHFGNGTRLTVT.

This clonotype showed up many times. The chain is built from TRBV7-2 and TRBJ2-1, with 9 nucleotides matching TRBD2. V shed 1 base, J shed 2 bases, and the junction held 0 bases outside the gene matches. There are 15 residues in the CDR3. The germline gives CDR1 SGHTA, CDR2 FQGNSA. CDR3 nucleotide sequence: TGTGCCAGCAGCTTAGTAGCGGGGGCCTACAATGAGCAGTTCTTC. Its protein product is CASSLVAGAYNEQFF.

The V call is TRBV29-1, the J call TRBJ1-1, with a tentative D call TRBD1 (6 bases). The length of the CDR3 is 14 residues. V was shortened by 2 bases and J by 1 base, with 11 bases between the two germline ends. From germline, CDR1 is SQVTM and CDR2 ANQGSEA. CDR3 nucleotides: TGCAGCGTTGAAAAACAGGGCAGGAACACTGAAGCTTTCTTT. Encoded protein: CSVEKQGRNTEAFF.

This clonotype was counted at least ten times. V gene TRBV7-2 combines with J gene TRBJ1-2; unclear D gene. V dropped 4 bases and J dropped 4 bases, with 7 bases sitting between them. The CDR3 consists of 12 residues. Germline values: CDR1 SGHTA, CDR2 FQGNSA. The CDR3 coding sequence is TGTGCCAGCAGCTCCGAAGGCTATGGCTACACCTTC. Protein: CASSSEGYGYTF.

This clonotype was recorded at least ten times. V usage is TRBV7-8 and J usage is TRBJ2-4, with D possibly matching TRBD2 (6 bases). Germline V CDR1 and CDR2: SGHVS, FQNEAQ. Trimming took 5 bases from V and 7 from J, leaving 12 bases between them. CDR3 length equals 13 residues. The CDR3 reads CASSQGLPNIQYF. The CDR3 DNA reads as TGTGCCAGCAGCCAGGGACTTCCCAACATTCAGTACTTC.

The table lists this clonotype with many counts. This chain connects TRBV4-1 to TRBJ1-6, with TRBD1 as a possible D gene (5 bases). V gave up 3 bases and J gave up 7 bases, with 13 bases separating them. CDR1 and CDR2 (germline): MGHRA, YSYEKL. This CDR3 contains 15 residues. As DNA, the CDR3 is TGCGCCAGCAGCCAGACCGGGGCCGCGAATTCACCCCTCCACTTT. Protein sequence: CASSQTGAANSPLHF.